This T cell receptor beta chain originates from a study of molecular identifiers for immune sequencing clone quantification. General study results and limits: Underestimation of highly expanded clone sizes could arise where identical TCR molecules share a barcode. Effector cells had over 98% of their molecules in clones above 20 RNA copies, while naive cells had under 1%.

Making the bulk TCR libraries relied on previously described methods and listed TCR primers. TCRdb passed the PCR reads through MiXCR, listing each CDR3 protein once. The sample holds around 300,000 distinct CDR3 sequences, 24% seen once. Turning to this clonotype: Its specificity is not known. A much larger clone differs by one base, so this may be a read error.

Germline CDR1 is DFQATT and CDR2 is SNEGSKA (reference sequence). The CDR3 is made up of 14 amino acids. The sequence was collected from a human donor in good health. Some libraries in this study had Jurkat cell RNA spiked in. The rearrangement links TRBV20-1 to TRBJ2-7; 13 bases are shared with TRBD2. Sequenced sample: naive CD8+ T cells from blood, with Jurkat cell RNA spiked in. The subset is: FACS-sorted CD8+CD4-CCR7+CD45RA+ naive T cells. DNA for the CDR3: TGCAGTGCCCGGACTAGCGGGAGTCCCTACGAGCGGTACTTC. Amino acid sequence: CSARTSGSPYERYF.